Presented here are 28 T cell receptor beta chains from one specimen sequenced in a study of long-term antiretroviral therapy in people with HIV. At survey level, the immunoSEQ assay was run in its v3.0 version. Clones were read by immunoSEQ multiplex PCR, and TCRdb kept only the in-frame ones, dropping some. The table has 20,000 to 30,000 clones, around 80% seen once. Sequencing was performed on unsorted PBMCs, taken 3 years after starting antiretroviral therapy. Receptor source: a man aged 45-65 years with HIV.

The CDR3 nucleotides read TGTGCCAGCACCGGGAGGGGGGGGACTGAAGCTTTCTTT. This translates into CASTGRGGTEAFF. V is TRBV2 and J is TRBJ1-1; TRBD1 is a possible D gene (6 bases). The CDR3 sequence is 13 residues long. The germline CDR1 and CDR2 sequences are SNHLY and FYNNEI. Trimming pared 7 bases from V and 5 bases from J, leaving 14 bases between.

The CDR3: CASSHPPLNTEAFF. Written as DNA, the CDR3 is TGTGCCAGCAGCCATCCCCCCCTCAACACTGAAGCTTTCTTT. The genes are TRBV7-2 and TRBJ1-1; no clear D gene. Trimming removed 5 bases from V and 2 bases from J, with 12 bases in between. The CDR3 totals 14 residues. From germline, CDR1 is SGHTA and CDR2 FQGNSA.

The chain uses TRBV6-6 and TRBJ1-2; D ambiguous. V lost 0 bases and J lost 0, with 8 bases in between. The CDR3 has 15 residues. Per germline, CDR1 MNHNY and CDR2 SVGAGI (reference sequence). The CDR3 protein is CASSYSRAPNYGYTF. In DNA form, the CDR3 reads TGTGCCAGCAGTTACTCGAGAGCCCCTAACTATGGCTACACCTTC.

The J gene is TRBJ2-7, the V gene TRBV5-4; 11 bases agree with TRBD1. The CDR3 runs to 15 residues. With V trimmed by 0 bases and J by 4 bases, 3 bases remained unmatched. Germline loops: CDR1 SGHNT, CDR2 YYREEE (reference sequence). The CDR3 reads CASSLGGQGAYEQYF. CDR3 DNA sequence: TGTGCCAGCAGCTTGGGAGGACAGGGGGCGTACGAGCAGTACTTC.

This clone is a singleton in its sample. The J gene is TRBJ1-2, the V gene TRBV6-1, with 10 bases fitting TRBD1. The V segment lost 4 bases and the J segment 8 bases; nucleotides outside the gene matches: 10. This CDR3 is 15 amino acids long. The germline V gene has CDR1 MNHNS and CDR2 SASEGT. In nucleotides, the CDR3 is TGTGCCAGCAGTGTCGAGACAGGGGGCGCTGAGGGCTACACCTTC. This codes for CASSVETGGAEGYTF.

This CDR3 is CASSIGDQPQHF. CDR3 coding DNA: TGTGCCAGCAGCATCGGCGACCAGCCCCAGCATTTT. The chain links TRBV6-1 to TRBJ1-5; no firm D call. Per germline, CDR1 MNHNS and CDR2 SASEGT. V was clipped by 6 bases and J by 7 bases, with 10 bases between them. This CDR3 comprises 12 residues.

V gene TRBV2 combines with J gene TRBJ2-7; D possibly corresponds to TRBD2 (6 bases). Trimming removed 5 bases at V and 2 bases at J, with 13 bases between. The CDR3 spans 14 residues. The germline gives CDR1 SNHLY, CDR2 FYNNEI. CDR3 region: CASSSSGGTYEQYF. In nucleotides, the CDR3 is TGTGCCAGCAGTTCCTCCGGAGGGACCTACGAGCAGTACTTC.

The genes are TRBV19 and TRBJ1-1, with D uncertain. The V gene's germline CDR1 is LNHDA and CDR2 SQIVND (reference sequence). Trimming removed 4 bases from V and 1 base from J, with 4 bases in between. The CDR3 length is 12 residues. This CDR3 is CASSKGNTEAFF. CDR3 sequence (DNA): TGTGCCAGTAGTAAGGGGAACACTGAAGCTTTCTTT.

V is TRBV12-5 and J is TRBJ2-7; no firm D call. CDR3 length equals 11 residues. Germline V gene lookup returns CDR1 LGHNT and CDR2 FRNRAP. The V gene lost 4 bases and the J gene lost 5 bases, with 6 bases spanning the gap. The CDR3: CASGWTDEQYF. Here the CDR3 DNA reads TGTGCTAGTGGTTGGACGGACGAGCAGTACTTC. Supplemented by reference TRBV12-5 and TRBJ2-7, the full variable domain reads DARVTQTPRHKVTEMGQEVTMRCQPILGHNTVFWYRQTMMQGLELLAYFRNRAPLDDSGMPKDRFSAEMPDATLATLKIQPSEPRDSAVYFCASGWTDEQYFGPGTRLTVT.

This clone was observed a few times. The chain couples TRBV27 to TRBJ1-6; the D gene is possibly TRBD1 (6 bases). V lost 2 bases, J lost 4 bases, and 15 bases lay in between. Per germline, CDR1 MNHEY and CDR2 SMNVEV (reference sequence). The CDR3 has 17 amino acids. The CDR3 reads CASSLRQALSYNSPLHF. The CDR3, as DNA: TGTGCCAGCAGTTTAAGACAGGCGCTTTCGTATAATTCACCCCTCCACTTT.

A remark on this clone: In the same sample, other DNA sequences code for this CDR3. This chain connects TRBV7-8 to TRBJ2-3, with D tentatively TRBD2 (6 bases). This CDR3 has 14 residues. V was trimmed by 5 bases and J by 1 base, leaving 10 bases between them. Germline CDR1 and CDR2: SGHVS and FQNEAQ. This CDR3 is CASSLGLGTDTQYF. CDR3 nucleotides: TGTGCCAGCAGCCTGGGACTCGGCACAGATACGCAGTATTTT.

Written as DNA, the CDR3 is TGTGCCAGTAGCAGGACAGGGGGAAATCAGCCCCAGCATTTT. Translating gives CASSRTGGNQPQHF. The chain combines TRBV19 with TRBJ1-5, with 10 bases matching TRBD1. J lost 4 bases, V lost 6 bases, and 3 bases had no gene match. Germline CDR1 is LNHDA and CDR2 is SQIVND (reference sequence). The CDR3 runs to 14 residues.

V is TRBV11-3 and J is TRBJ1-1; no clear D. Germline CDR1 and CDR2: SGHNT and YENEEA. V gave up 5 bases and J gave up 8 bases, with 9 bases separating them. CDR3 size: 11 residues. CDR3: CASSARFEAFF. DNA of the CDR3: TGTGCCAGCAGCGCCCGGTTCGAAGCTTTCTTT.

The chain joins TRBV19 to TRBJ1-5; D may be TRBD1 (5 bases). Trimming stripped 4 bases from V and 5 bases from J, with 15 bases between. The V gene's germline CDR1 is LNHDA and CDR2 SQIVND (reference sequence). The CDR3 has 15 residues. The CDR3 bases are TGTGCCAGTAGTAGGACCGGGACCGCAGATCAGCCCCAGCATTTT. This encodes CASSRTGTADQPQHF.

The chain combines TRBV19 with TRBJ1-1; D might be TRBD1 (6 bases). The CDR3 spans 14 residues. The germline gives CDR1 LNHDA, CDR2 SQIVND (reference sequence). V lost 3 bases, J lost 0 bases, and 8 bases lay in between. CDR3: CASSMTGMNTEAFF. The CDR3 region has the DNA TGTGCCAGTAGTATGACAGGAATGAACACTGAAGCTTTCTTT.

The chain recombines TRBV29-1 with TRBJ2-2; the D is unclear. The CDR3 totals 13 residues. The germline V gene has CDR1 SQVTM and CDR2 ANQGSEA. Trimming cost V 2 bases and J 3 bases, with 7 bases left between them. The CDR3 DNA follows: TGCAGCGTTGAAATGGCAGACACCGGGGAGCTGTTTTTT. As protein: CSVEMADTGELFF.

This clone has more than one count but fewer than ten. This sequence joins TRBV19 and TRBJ1-2, with TRBD1 identical over 8 bases. Germline V lookup: CDR1 LNHDA, CDR2 SQIVND (reference sequence). The J segment lost 2 bases and the V segment lost 5 bases, leaving 4 bases of the junction unmatched. The CDR3 has 14 amino acids. The CDR3 loop is CASSPGDRNYGYTF. CDR3 bases: TGTGCCAGTAGTCCGGGGGACAGGAACTATGGCTACACCTTC. Drawing the rest from reference TRBV19 and TRBJ1-2, the complete variable domain is DGGITQSPKYLFRKEGQNVTLSCEQNLNHDAMYWYRQDPGQGLRLIYYSQIVNDFQKGDIAEGYSVSREKKESFPLTVTSAQKNPTAFYLCASSPGDRNYGYTFGSGTRLTVV.

The J gene is TRBJ1-5, the V gene TRBV18; maybe TRBD1 (5 bases). CDR3 length: 14 residues. Per germline, CDR1 KGHSH and CDR2 LQKENI. V lost 6 bases to trimming and J lost 2 bases, with 11 bases between them. CDR3 sequence reads: CASSGRVGNQPQHF. CDR3 DNA sequence: TGTGCCAGCTCGGGCAGGGTGGGCAATCAGCCCCAGCATTTT.

The chain employs TRBV30 and TRBJ1-2; a possible D gene is TRBD1 (6 bases). Trimming cost V 0 bases and J 5 bases, with 10 bases left between them. This CDR3 region has 13 residues. Germline V lookup: CDR1 GTSNPN, CDR2 SVGIG (reference sequence). CDR3 loop: CAWSVGGPYGYTF. DNA for the CDR3: TGTGCCTGGAGTGTAGGGGGACCGTATGGCTACACCTTC.

V gene TRBV25-1 combines with J gene TRBJ1-1; D gene ambiguous. V was cut by 1 base and J by 0 bases, with 9 bases left in between. Germline V gene lookup returns CDR1 MGHDK and CDR2 SYGVNS. CDR3 size: 15 residues. The CDR3 DNA sequence: TGTGCCAGCAGTGAATGGACCGGCCTGAACACTGAAGCTTTCTTT. Translation: CASSEWTGLNTEAFF.

In this sample, this clone turned up once. V gene TRBV18 combines with J gene TRBJ2-1, with unresolved D. The CDR3 runs to 15 residues. Germline CDR1 is KGHSH and CDR2 is LQKENI. V was shortened by 5 bases and J by 2 bases, with 13 bases between the two germline ends. In nucleotides, the CDR3 is TGTGCCAGCTCAGCACGTCGTCATACCTACAATGAGCAGTTCTTC. Its protein is CASSARRHTYNEQFF.

This sequence joins TRBV15 and TRBJ2-7, with TRBD2 identical over 7 bases. Germline values: CDR1 LNHNV, CDR2 YYDKDF (reference sequence). V was pared by 5 bases and J by 1 base, with 2 bases of the junction left unmatched. CDR3 length equals 13 residues. The CDR3 region is CATSRGSSYEQYF. The CDR3 coding sequence is TGTGCCACCAGCCGCGGGAGTTCCTACGAGCAGTACTTC.

J is TRBJ2-7 and V is TRBV19; D not resolved. The V gene lost 5 bases and the J gene lost 1 base, with 12 bases spanning the gap. Germline loops: CDR1 LNHDA, CDR2 SQIVND (reference sequence). The CDR3 is made up of 14 amino acids. The CDR3 region is CASSPRQRSYEQYF. CDR3 nucleotide sequence: TGTGCCAGTAGTCCTCGGCAACGGTCCTACGAGCAGTACTTC.

The chain carries TRBV7-9 and TRBJ1-1; D not certain. Germline lookup yields CDR1 SEHNR and CDR2 FQNEAQ (reference sequence). Trimming removed 2 bases at V and 2 bases at J, with 3 bases between. CDR3 length: 12 amino acids. This CDR3 is CASSLINTEAFF. The CDR3 DNA reads as TGTGCCAGCAGCTTAATCAACACTGAAGCTTTCTTT. Variable domain in full (rest from reference TRBV7-9 and TRBJ1-1): DTGVSQNPRHKITKRGQNVTFRCDPISEHNRLYWYRQTLGQGPEFLTYFQNEAQLEKSRLLSDRFSAERPKGSFSTLEIQRTEQGDSAMYLCASSLINTEAFFGQGTRLTVV.

The chain combines TRBV30 with TRBJ2-5, with a tentative D call TRBD2 (6 bases). V lost 2 bases and J 2 bases, leaving 9 bases between the germline ends. Germline V gene sequence: CDR1 GTSNPN, CDR2 SVGIG (reference sequence). The CDR3 spans 13 residues. In DNA, the CDR3 is TGTGCCTGGAGTCTGGGGGGTCAAGAGACCCAGTACTTC. It translates to CAWSLGGQETQYF.

V gene TRBV5-1 combines with J gene TRBJ1-4; D is uncertain. Germline V gene lookup returns CDR1 SGHRS and CDR2 YFSETQ. This CDR3 comprises 17 residues. Trimming left V 1 base short and J 3 bases short, with 16 bases between. The CDR3 sequence: CASSLNWGMASNEKLFF. The CDR3 DNA reads as TGCGCCAGCAGCTTGAACTGGGGTATGGCGTCTAATGAAAAACTGTTTTTT. Looking up the rest from reference TRBV5-1 and TRBJ1-4 gives the full variable domain: KAGVTQTPRYLIKTRGQQVTLSCSPISGHRSVSWYQQTPGQGLQFLFEYFSETQRNKGNFPGRFSGRQFSNSRSEMNVSTLELGDSALYLCASSLNWGMASNEKLFFGSGTQLSVL.

The chain has TRBV13 and TRBJ2-3; 7 bases fit TRBD1. The V gene's germline CDR1 is PRHDT and CDR2 FYEKMQ (reference sequence). The V gene end was trimmed by 8 bases and the J gene end by 2 bases; junction bases not matched to a gene: 10. The CDR3 extends over 15 amino acids. DNA of the CDR3: TGTGCCAGCGCAGGGGGACGGGATTTCACAGATACGCAGTATTTT. Its translation is CASAGGRDFTDTQYF.

The CDR3 loop is CASSEPGTTEQYF. For the CDR3, the DNA is TGTGCCAGCAGTGAACCAGGTACTACCGAGCAGTACTTC. The chain uses TRBV2 and TRBJ2-7, with no clear D. CDR3 length: 13 amino acids. Germline V gene data show CDR1 as SNHLY and CDR2 as FYNNEI. V lost 2 bases, J lost 6 bases, and 11 bases lay in between.